A selection of T cell receptor beta chains follows, all from one sample in a study of T cells after yellow fever vaccination. TCRdb independently ran MiXCR on the 5' RACE reads; one entry per CDR3 protein. This sample has around 72,000 distinct CDR3 sequences; around 7.9% occur once, and the top ten carry approximately 28%. Specimen: CD8+ T cells sorted from PBMCs, collected 10 to 11 days after the first yellow fever vaccination. Receptors were obtained from a man younger than 30 who received the YFV17D yellow fever vaccine. The CDR3 runs from the conserved cysteine through the conserved F or W. The D gene is left open where the match is weak. Clone sizes are given selectively: once, few, many, or a class where the clone is expanded.

V gene	J gene	D gene	clone size	CDR3 DNA	CDR3 protein
TRBV5-1	TRBJ2-2	TRBD2	few	TGCGCCAGCCGGGACTTATTTCTGACTAGCGGGGTTACGAACACCGGGGAGCTGTTTTTT	CASRDLFLTSGVTNTGELFF
TRBV6-5	TRBJ2-3	.	few	TGTGCCAGCAGTTACCTACAGGGCATGGGGGGTACGCAGTATTTT	CASSYLQGMGGTQYF
TRBV11-2	TRBJ2-1	.	many	TGTGCCAGCAGCTTAGTAATCGACCACAATGAGCAGTTCTTC	CASSLVIDHNEQFF
TRBV6-5	TRBJ2-1	.	many	TGTGCCAGCAGTTTCGTCGGCAAGGCCAATGAGCAGTTCTTC	CASSFVGKANEQFF
TRBV12-3/TRBV12-4	TRBJ2-3	.	few	TGTGCCAGCAGTTTTTGGGATACGCAGTATTTT	CASSFWDTQYF
TRBV13	TRBJ1-1	.	many	TGTGCCAGCAGCTTACTTGGGGCAGCTGAAGCTTTCTTT	CASSLLGAAEAFF
TRBV4-1	TRBJ2-1	.	.	TGCACCAGCAGCCAAGGGGGGAGCAACCCCACAGAGTTCTTC	CTSSQGGSNPTEFF
TRBV10-2	TRBJ2-2	.	few	TGCGCCAGCAGTGAGAACCCACCGGGCACCGGGGAGCTGTTTTTT	CASSENPPGTGELFF
TRBV6-2/TRBV6-3	TRBJ1-1	.	.	TGTGCCAGCAGTTATCCCGACGAAGCTTTCTTT	CASSYPDEAFF
TRBV11-3	TRBJ2-1	.	many	TGTGCCAGCAGCTCAGGAGGCTTCAATGAGCAGTTCTTC	CASSSGGFNEQFF
TRBV7-8	TRBJ1-4	.	many	TGTGCCAGCAGCTTAGGCCCCAGGGGCCCTGGGGAAAAACTGTTTTTT	CASSLGPRGPGEKLFF
TRBV7-2	TRBJ2-5	.	many	TGTGCCAGCAGCTTCTTGTCCCGAGAAAAAGAGACCCAGTACTTC	CASSFLSREKETQYF